These T cell receptor beta chains were read from a single sample in a study of identifying expanded T cells in peripheral blood. Libraries were prepared by immunoSEQ multiplex PCR; TCRdb keeps only in-frame clonotypes and omits some of them. The data show approximately 85,000 clones, around four fifths seen once. Sample: blood. These receptors were collected from a person aged 18 to 70 in good health. Both conserved end residues are part of each CDR3. The order of the fields is D gene, V gene, J gene, clone size, CDR3 protein, CDR3 DNA. The D gene is left open where the match is weak. Only some rows state a clone size, as once, few, many or a class for expanded clones.

TRBD2	TRBV6-4	TRBJ2-1	.	CASSDSTGLATNEQFF	TGTGCCAGCAGTGACTCGACGGGACTAGCGACAAATGAGCAGTTCTTC
.	TRBV5-4	TRBJ2-5	.	CASSLLAQETQYF	TGTGCCAGCAGCTTGTTGGCCCAAGAGACCCAGTACTTC
TRBD2	TRBV11-2	TRBJ2-7	.	CASSTAGFRGFGEQYF	TGTGCCAGCAGTACAGCGGGATTCCGGGGCTTCGGCGAGCAGTACTTC
.	TRBV2	TRBJ1-5	.	CASRRGNQPQHF	TGTGCCAGCAGGAGAGGGAATCAGCCCCAGCATTTT
TRBD1	TRBV28	TRBJ1-2	.	CASSLWDRDFENYGYTF	TGTGCCAGCAGTTTATGGGACAGGGACTTTGAAAACTATGGCTACACCTTC
TRBD1	TRBV28	TRBJ2-7	.	CASSMGQYYEQYF	TGTGCCAGCAGTATGGGACAGTACTACGAGCAGTACTTC
.	TRBV23-1	TRBJ1-5	.	CASVPGHQHF	TGCGCCAGCGTACCGGGCCACCAGCATTTT
.	TRBV4-2	TRBJ2-7	few	CASSQDEGVGSGEQYF	TGTGCCAGCAGCCAAGATGAAGGGGTAGGGTCCGGCGAGCAGTACTTC
TRBD1	TRBV11-3	TRBJ2-3	.	CASSLAGTGVSDTQYF	TGTGCCAGCAGCTTAGCCGGGACAGGGGTTTCAGATACGCAGTATTTT
.	TRBV27	TRBJ2-2	hyperexpanded	CASSFSTGELFF	TGTGCCAGCAGCTTCAGCACCGGGGAGCTGTTTTTT
.	TRBV6-5	TRBJ1-1	.	CASSELNTEAFF	TGTGCCAGCAGTGAGCTAAACACTGAAGCTTTCTTT
TRBD2	TRBV29-1	TRBJ2-3	.	CSELVGLAGRGTDTQYF	TGCAGCGAATTAGTGGGACTAGCGGGGCGAGGCACAGATACGCAGTATTTT
.	TRBV28	TRBJ1-2	.	CANQDRFNYGYTF	TGTGCCAACCAGGACCGCTTTAACTATGGCTACACCTTC
TRBD1	TRBV9	TRBJ2-1	.	CASSVVRDSYNEQFF	TGTGCCAGCAGCGTAGTTCGGGACAGTTACAATGAGCAGTTCTTC
.	TRBV7-3	TRBJ2-1	.	CASSLSWGTYNEQFF	TGTGCCAGCAGCCTCAGCTGGGGGACTTACAATGAGCAGTTCTTC
.	TRBV6-5	TRBJ1-2	.	CASSREKDYGYTF	TGTGCCAGCAGCCGGGAAAAGGACTATGGCTACACCTTC
TRBD2	TRBV18	TRBJ2-3	.	CASSPAGTSGRGSADTQYF	TGTGCCAGCTCACCAGCCGGGACTAGCGGGAGAGGGAGCGCAGATACGCAGTATTTT
.	TRBV11-3	TRBJ2-3	.	CASSPGGSTDTQYF	TGTGCCAGCTCACCTGGGGGAAGCACAGATACGCAGTATTTT
.	TRBV5-1	TRBJ1-6	once	CASSRADTGPLHF	TGCGCCAGCAGCCGGGCCGACACCGGACCCCTCCACTTT
.	TRBV4-1	TRBJ2-3	.	CASSQVMATDTQYF	TGCGCCAGCAGCCAAGTTATGGCGACAGATACGCAGTATTTT
.	TRBV4-2	TRBJ1-2	.	CASSSTSNGYTF	TGTGCCAGCAGCTCCACTAGCAATGGCTACACCTTC
.	TRBV11-2	TRBJ1-5	once	CASSLEGAQPQHF	TGTGCCAGCAGCTTAGAGGGGGCTCAGCCCCAGCATTTT
.	TRBV28	TRBJ2-5	few	CASSPLLLGRETQYF	TGTGCCAGCAGCCCTCTCCTACTAGGGAGGGAGACCCAGTACTTC
.	TRBV18	TRBJ2-5	.	CASSPQETQYF	TGTGCCAGCTCACCCCAAGAGACCCAGTACTTC
.	TRBV29-1	TRBJ2-1	.	CSVRPQGGNEQFF	TGCAGCGTTCGGCCGCAGGGGGGCAATGAGCAGTTCTTC
.	TRBV2	TRBJ1-5	few	CASSEARAVNSNQPQHF	TGTGCCAGCAGTGAAGCGCGAGCGGTGAATAGCAATCAGCCCCAGCATTTT
.	TRBV10-3	TRBJ1-1	.	CATNRDADTEAFF	TGTGCCACCAACCGGGACGCGGACACTGAAGCTTTCTTT
.	TRBV12-5	TRBJ2-2	.	CASGDDYTGELFF	TGTGCTAGTGGGGACGACTACACCGGGGAGCTGTTTTTT
TRBD2	TRBV6-6	TRBJ2-3	.	CASAGAAGGIDTQYF	TGTGCCAGCGCCGGAGCGGCGGGAGGGATTGATACGCAGTATTTT
.	TRBV28	TRBJ2-7	.	CASSRETGEQYF	TGTGCCAGCAGTCGAGAGACCGGGGAGCAGTACTTC
TRBD2	TRBV4-1	TRBJ2-7	.	CASSQVRGRGEQYF	TGCGCCAGCAGCCAAGTCCGCGGGAGAGGCGAGCAGTACTTC
.	TRBV9	TRBJ2-1	.	CASSVSADLSSYNEQFF	TGTGCCAGCAGCGTATCCGCCGACTTAAGCTCCTACAATGAGCAGTTCTTC
TRBD2	TRBV11-1	TRBJ2-7	.	CASSLEAGDHYEQYF	TGTGCCAGCAGCTTAGAAGCGGGAGATCACTACGAGCAGTACTTC
.	TRBV15	TRBJ2-3	.	CATSRDDRGFTDTQYF	TGTGCCACCAGCAGAGATGATAGAGGATTCACAGATACGCAGTATTTT
.	TRBV4-1	TRBJ1-1	.	CASSQVVTQTNTEAFF	TGCGCCAGCAGCCAAGTGGTTACACAGACGAACACTGAAGCTTTCTTT
TRBD1	TRBV30	TRBJ1-2	.	CAWRWTGGQGGYTF	TGTGCCTGGAGGTGGACAGGGGGTCAGGGAGGCTACACCTTC
TRBD2	TRBV19	TRBJ2-2	once	CASSIPSGNTGELFF	TGTGCCAGTAGTATTCCTAGCGGGAACACCGGGGAGCTGTTTTTT
TRBD1	TRBV29-1	TRBJ2-5	.	CSGGQGVRETQYF	TGCAGCGGGGGACAGGGGGTCCGAGAGACCCAGTACTTC
TRBD1	TRBV28	TRBJ2-3	once	CASSFTNRGVRVGLGYTDTQYF	TGTGCCAGCAGTTTCACAAACAGGGGAGTAAGGGTTGGGCTTGGCTACACAGATACGCAGTATTTT
TRBD2	TRBV5-1	TRBJ2-1	.	CASSFGPGTSGREYNEQFF	TGCGCCAGCAGCTTTGGGCCCGGGACTAGCGGGAGGGAGTACAATGAGCAGTTCTTC
.	TRBV5-4	TRBJ2-1	.	CASSRTSGKGDNEQFF	TGTGCCAGCAGTCGGACGAGCGGGAAGGGGGACAATGAGCAGTTCTTC
.	TRBV5-6	TRBJ2-7	once	CASSSHRPEQYF	TGTGCCAGCAGCTCACATAGACCCGAGCAGTACTTC
.	TRBV5-1	TRBJ1-1	.	CASSPYAQVNTEAFF	TGCGCCAGCAGCCCGTATGCTCAGGTGAACACTGAAGCTTTCTTT
TRBD1	TRBV9	TRBJ2-5	.	CASAVGTGGETQYF	TGTGCCAGCGCAGTGGGGACAGGGGGCGAGACCCAGTACTTC
.	TRBV11-2	TRBJ2-7	.	CASSLERVREQYF	TGTGCCAGCAGCTTAGAACGGGTCCGGGAGCAGTACTTC
.	TRBV2	TRBJ2-6	.	CASQRGSGANVLTF	TGTGCCAGTCAGAGGGGGTCTGGGGCCAACGTCCTGACTTTC
.	TRBV18	TRBJ1-1	.	CASSLTGVRGTEAFF	TGTGCCAGCTCGCTTACAGGAGTCCGGGGGACTGAAGCTTTCTTT
.	TRBV6-5	TRBJ2-5	.	CASSYSSSPGETQYF	TGTGCCAGCAGTTACTCGTCGTCCCCCGGGGAGACCCAGTACTTC
.	TRBV15	TRBJ2-2	.	CATSRAGRELFF	TGTGCCACCAGCAGAGCCGGGAGGGAGCTGTTTTTT
.	TRBV28	TRBJ1-3	.	CASREGAGNTIYF	TGTGCCAGCAGGGAAGGAGCGGGAAACACCATATATTTT
.	TRBV5-6	TRBJ2-2	once	CASSLGEGHFYVDTGELFF	TGTGCCAGCAGCTTGGGCGAGGGACACTTTTATGTAGACACCGGGGAGCTGTTTTTT
.	TRBV5-6	TRBJ2-3	.	CASQDGIDTQYF	TGTGCCAGCCAGGACGGTATAGATACGCAGTATTTT
TRBD2	TRBV7-8	TRBJ2-1	.	CASSLRGAYNEQFF	TGTGCCAGCAGCTTGCGGGGGGCGTACAATGAGCAGTTCTTC
.	TRBV9	TRBJ2-3	.	CASSVGVGTDTQYF	TGTGCCAGCAGCGTAGGAGTAGGCACAGATACGCAGTATTTT
.	TRBV5-5	TRBJ1-2	few	CASRWGTPDGYTF	TGTGCCAGCAGATGGGGGACGCCTGATGGCTACACCTTC
.	TRBV5-6	TRBJ1-5	.	CASSPSGPLSNQPQHF	TGTGCCAGCAGCCCCTCTGGGCCCCTTAGCAATCAGCCCCAGCATTTT
TRBD2	TRBV19	TRBJ2-3	.	CASSIWTSGMSDTQYF	TGTGCCAGTAGTATATGGACTAGCGGGATGTCAGATACGCAGTATTTT
.	TRBV4-3	TRBJ2-5	.	CASSQDLSIGSEIARETQYF	TGCGCCAGCAGCCAAGATTTATCCATCGGTTCAGAGATTGCAAGGGAGACCCAGTACTTC